This T cell receptor beta chain was documented in a study of cytomegalovirus exposure and HLA in healthy donors. Study results and caveats: Association of 15,000 to 20,000 TCR beta sequences with HLA alleles was found at 0.05 false discovery rate in a later analysis.

Germline values: CDR1 MDHEN, CDR2 SYDVKM. V lost 10 bases to trimming and J lost 0 bases, with 12 bases between them. There are 13 residues in the CDR3. In the PCR, 60 Vbeta and 13 Jbeta primers were used. TCRdb keeps only in-frame clones here, not all; method: immunoSEQ multiplex PCR. This sample contains about 100,000 clones. Worth noting for this clone: Its specificity is unknown.

Sequences were obtained from PBMCs. The chain carries TRBV28 and TRBJ1-2; D ambiguous. The TCR sequence derives from a girl aged 5 to 17 in good health and CMV-seropositive. The DNA for the CDR3 is TGTGCCACCCATCCAGGCCCTAACTATGGCTACACCTTC. This translates into CATHPGPNYGYTF.